The 18 T cell receptor beta chains below all came from one sample that was sequenced in a study of control samples from healthy donors and cancer patients. Libraries were prepared by immunoSEQ multiplex PCR; TCRdb keeps only in-frame clonotypes and omits some of them. The sample has 390,000 or so clones, approximately 92% seen once. The sequencing input was PBMCs. These TCRs come from a man aged 35 to 55 with head and neck cancer.

The chain joins TRBV6-2 or TRBV6-3 to TRBJ2-7; D is uncertain. The germline gives CDR1 MNHEY, CDR2 SVGEGT. The CDR3 totals 15 residues. The V and J ends lost 0 bases and 3 bases respectively, with 12 bases between them. Here the CDR3 reads CASSYSPGQIYEQYF. The CDR3 nucleotides read TGTGCCAGCAGTTACTCTCCGGGCCAGATCTACGAGCAGTACTTC.

V and J are TRBV6-5 and TRBJ2-7, with D possibly being TRBD2 (6 bases). The CDR3 has 15 residues. With 7 bases removed from V and 7 bases from J, the gap between germline ends came to 23 bases. The germline gives CDR1 MNHEY, CDR2 SVGAGI. This chain's CDR3 is CASTPALGGSGEQYF. The CDR3, as DNA: TGTGCCAGCACTCCAGCGCTGGGGGGATCGGGGGAGCAGTACTTC.

The chain combines TRBV10-3 with TRBJ1-4, with a tentative D call TRBD1 (5 bases). CDR3 length: 13 residues. Trimming removed 6 bases at V and 0 bases at J, with 5 bases between. Germline lookup yields CDR1 ENHRY and CDR2 SYGVKD. The CDR3 protein is CAIRGATNEKLFF. DNA for the CDR3: TGTGCCATCAGAGGGGCAACTAATGAAAAACTGTTTTTT.

J is TRBJ1-2 and V is TRBV18, with D perhaps TRBD1 (5 bases). V was trimmed by 4 bases and J by 4 bases, leaving 10 bases between them. The CDR3 runs to 13 residues. Germline V CDR1 and CDR2: KGHSH, LQKENI. Written as DNA, the CDR3 is TGTGCCAGCTCACTAGGGGCGGGCTATGGCTACACCTTC. Its protein is CASSLGAGYGYTF. Based on the CDR3 plus reference TRBV18 and TRBJ1-2, the full variable domain is NAGVMQNPRHLVRRRGQEARLRCSPMKGHSHVYWYRQLPEEGLKFMVYLQKENIIDESGMPKERFSAEFPKEGPSILRIQQVVRGDSAAYFCASSLGAGYGYTFGSGTRLTVV.

The chain combines TRBV4-1 with TRBJ1-1; perhaps TRBD1 as D (6 bases). V was trimmed by 5 bases and J by 5 bases, leaving 15 bases between them. This CDR3 spans 14 amino acids. Germline V lookup: CDR1 MGHRA, CDR2 YSYEKL. The CDR3 DNA follows: TGCGCCAGCAGCTTTACCGACAGGCTAACTGAAGCTTTCTTT. This codes for CASSFTDRLTEAFF.

In this sample, this clone turned up once. CDR3 in DNA: TGTGCCAGCAGCCCAACAAGACAGGGCAAAGGGGTTCAGTACTTC. This codes for CASSPTRQGKGVQYF. The rearrangement joins TRBV14 to TRBJ2-4; TRBD1 matches 7 bases. This CDR3 comprises 15 residues. Germline V gene lookup returns CDR1 SGHDN and CDR2 FVKESK. V was pared by 4 bases and J by 11 bases, with 14 bases of the junction left unmatched.

The chain uses TRBV6-5 and TRBJ2-1, with D possibly TRBD1 on 5 matching bases. Germline CDR1 reads MNHEY; CDR2 reads SVGAGI. V was cut by 8 bases and J by 5 bases, with 16 bases left in between. This CDR3 has 14 amino acids. CDR3: CASGIGHTNNEQFF. As DNA, the CDR3 is TGTGCCAGCGGGATCGGACACACTAACAATGAGCAGTTCTTC.

The chain joins TRBV2 to TRBJ1-4; 9 positions agree with TRBD1. CDR1 is SNHLY, CDR2 FYNNEI, per germline. V shed 7 bases, J shed 1 base, and the junction held 10 bases outside the gene matches. This CDR3 contains 17 residues. Here the CDR3 DNA reads TGTGCCAGCATCCCGGGACAGGGAGGACGAACTAATGAAAAACTGTTTTTT. This encodes CASIPGQGGRTNEKLFF.

The chain has TRBV4-1 and TRBJ1-1; weak D call: TRBD1 (5 bases). CDR1 and CDR2 (germline): MGHRA, YSYEKL. The V end was cut by 9 bases, the J end by 5 bases, with 16 bases between. The CDR3 is 13 amino acids. Here the CDR3 reads CASSRVSGTEAFF. The CDR3 bases are TGCGCCAGTTCCAGGGTGAGTGGTACTGAAGCTTTCTTT.

The chain combines TRBV6-5 with TRBJ1-2, with unresolved D. Germline V gives CDR1 MNHEY, CDR2 SVGAGI. The length of the CDR3 is 14 residues. V was trimmed by 4 bases and J by 8 bases, leaving 17 bases between them. The CDR3 sequence is CASSSSAGSRGYTF. The CDR3 coding sequence is TGTGCCAGCAGTTCCTCGGCGGGGTCGAGGGGCTACACCTTC.

The chain employs TRBV5-6 and TRBJ1-5, with D possibly TRBD1 on 6 matching bases. The germline CDR1 and CDR2 sequences are SGHDT and YYEEEE. V gave up 4 bases and J gave up 0 bases, with 11 bases separating them. CDR3 length: 15 residues. CDR3 nucleotides: TGTGCCAGCAGCGACGGGACATCTAGCAATCAGCCCCAGCATTTT. The encoded protein is CASSDGTSSNQPQHF.

V gene TRBV4-2 combines with J gene TRBJ1-6; 8 nucleotides match TRBD1. V lost 0 bases to trimming and J lost 7 bases; unmatched junction nucleotides: 2. This CDR3 comprises 15 residues. The germline gives CDR1 LGHNA, CDR2 YNFKEQ. The CDR3: CASSQDRGRNSPLHF. The CDR3 DNA sequence: TGTGCCAGCAGCCAAGACAGGGGGCGAAATTCACCCCTCCACTTT.

V and J are TRBV7-2 and TRBJ2-5; possibly TRBD1 for D (6 bases). The V end was cut by 2 bases, the J end by 3 bases, with 10 bases between. Germline CDR1 and CDR2: SGHTA and FQGNSA. The CDR3 length is 14 residues. The CDR3 loop reads CASSLSRDKETQYF. DNA of the CDR3: TGTGCCAGCAGCTTATCCCGGGACAAAGAGACCCAGTACTTC.

Written as DNA, the CDR3 is TGTGCCAGCATCAATGGGGCTAGCGGGTTCACAGATACGCAGTATTTT. It codes for CASINGASGFTDTQYF. This chain links TRBV28 with TRBJ2-3; TRBD2 agrees at 8 bases. The V segment lost 7 bases and the J segment 2 bases; nucleotides outside the gene matches: 11. CDR3 length: 16 residues. Germline CDR1 is MDHEN and CDR2 is SYDVKM.

The chain uses TRBV24-1 and TRBJ1-2; D uncertain. Germline V lookup: CDR1 KGHDR, CDR2 SFDVKD. CDR3 length: 17 residues. The germline V and J ends were trimmed by 2 bases and 4 bases, with 19 bases remaining between them. For the CDR3, the DNA is TGTGCCACCAGTGATTCGGAGGGCGGCTTGTCTGTCTATGGCTACACCTTC. This translates into CATSDSEGGLSVYGYTF.

The V gene is TRBV9, the J gene TRBJ2-1, with D hard to call. The CDR3 loop spans 15 amino acids. Germline V CDR1 and CDR2: SGDLS, YYNGEE. V lost 0 bases and J 1 base, leaving 8 bases between the germline ends. The CDR3 nucleotides are TGTGCCAGCAGCGTAGATGGCGCGTCCTACAATGAGCAGTTCTTC. As protein: CASSVDGASYNEQFF.

The chain combines TRBV5-1 with TRBJ1-1; D ambiguous. The length of the CDR3 is 14 residues. The V end was cut by 6 bases, the J end by 1 base, with 13 bases between. Per the germline V gene, CDR1 is SGHRS and CDR2 is YFSETQ. The CDR3 DNA follows: TGCGCCAGCACCCTGTATAGTGAGAACACTGAAGCTTTCTTT. Translating gives CASTLYSENTEAFF.

CDR3 protein: CATFNRGGAEKLFF. The CDR3 DNA follows: TGTGCCACCTTCAACAGGGGGGGGGCCGAAAAACTGTTTTTT. This chain links TRBV28 with TRBJ1-4; 8 nucleotides line up with TRBD1. Germline trimming cut 10 bases from V and 8 bases from J; bases unmatched to any gene: 12. The CDR3 sequence is 14 residues long. CDR1 is MDHEN, CDR2 SYDVKM, per germline.